This T cell receptor (beta chain) was profiled in a study of CXCR3-negative and CXCR3-positive naive CD8 T cells. Broader study findings: Comparison of naive subsets found surface CD5 to be comparable, and TCR strength was inferred on the basis of TRB CDR3 properties. Diversity in memory CD8+ cells fell much lower than the comparably high levels seen in both naive subsets.

Concerning this clonotype: Its antigen remains unidentified.

CDR3 size: 15 residues. The germline gives CDR1 SGHRS, CDR2 YFSETQ. All TRB cDNA libraries came from 5' RACE performed with UMI labels. TCRdb reanalyzed the 5' RACE reads, giving one entry per CDR3 protein sequence and no DNA. This sample contains 46,000 or so distinct CDR3 sequences. J is TRBJ2-1 and V is TRBV5-1; TCRdb proposes TRBD1, but this gene call is untestable without DNA. Sequencing used naive CXCR3- CD8+ T cells from blood. Subset here: CD45RO-CCR7+CD27+CD95- naive CD8+ T cells lacking CXCR3 (TNR3-). This TCR came from a human donor in good health. Some clones in this sample may be carry-over from other donors' samples. The CDR3 is CASSRTGGPYNEQFF.